Each of the 16 T cell receptor beta chains below was sequenced from the same sample in a study of shared clonotypes between healthy human individuals. TCRdb's table, derived via immunoSEQ multiplex PCR, lists solely in-frame clones and lacks some. This table holds approximately 1,500,000 clones, roughly 98% found once. Input material: naive CD4+ T cells sorted from blood. The subset here: CD45RA+ positively selected. Receptors were obtained from a man under 40 in good health.

The chain uses TRBV30 and TRBJ1-1, with a weak D call TRBD1 (5 bases). In germline, CDR1 is GTSNPN, CDR2 SVGIG (reference sequence). V was trimmed by 0 bases and J by 5 bases, leaving 22 bases between them. The CDR3 is 17 amino acids. The chain's CDR3 is CAWSVRFSGRRGTEAFF. CDR3 DNA sequence: TGTGCCTGGAGTGTACGGTTTTCGGGGCGGCGGGGAACTGAAGCTTTCTTT.

V is TRBV19 and J is TRBJ2-3, with D possibly TRBD1 on 6 matching bases. Germline assignment: CDR1 LNHDA and CDR2 SQIVND (reference sequence). Trimming took 4 bases from V and 3 from J, leaving 14 bases between them. This CDR3 region has 15 residues. As DNA, the CDR3 is TGTGCCAGTAGTAAAACAGGGATCGGGACAGATACGCAGTATTTT. It translates to CASSKTGIGTDTQYF.

This clone was found once. J is TRBJ1-1 and V is TRBV18; tentative D call: TRBD1 (5 bases). The CDR3 covers 18 residues. V was trimmed by 0 bases and J by 0 bases, leaving 17 bases between them. The germline CDR1 and CDR2 sequences are KGHSH and LQKENI. CDR3 coding DNA: TGTGCCAGCTCACCACCGAGAGGCCGGGGACGGCTGAACACTGAAGCTTTCTTT. Translating gives CASSPPRGRGRLNTEAFF.

The V call is TRBV15, the J call TRBJ2-3, with TRBD2 matching 13 bases. The V and J ends lost 2 bases and 5 bases, in that order; junction bases with no gene match: 7. CDR1 LNHNV and CDR2 YYDKDF come from the germline V gene (reference sequence). This CDR3 region has 17 residues. The CDR3 nucleotides read TGTGCCACCAGCAGACAAAAAGGACTAGCGGGAGAAGATACGCAGTATTTT. It encodes CATSRQKGLAGEDTQYF.

The chain is built from TRBV30 and TRBJ2-5; 9 bases agree with TRBD2. V shed 4 bases and J 3 bases; nucleotides not matched to a gene: 6. CDR1 and CDR2 from the germline V gene are GTSNPN and SVGIG (reference sequence). This CDR3 region has 14 residues. CDR3 DNA sequence: TGTGCCTGGACCCCAGCGGGAGGAAAAGAGACCCAGTACTTC. It codes for CAWTPAGGKETQYF.

The chain employs TRBV5-1 and TRBJ1-3; D is uncertain. Germline CDR1 and CDR2: SGHRS and YFSETQ. Trimming took 4 bases from V and 0 from J, leaving 14 bases between them. The CDR3 spans 16 residues. This CDR3 is CASSPDPRSSGNTIYF. Written as DNA, the CDR3 is TGCGCCAGCAGCCCCGATCCTCGGTCCTCTGGAAACACCATATATTTT.

The chain is built from TRBV5-6 and TRBJ1-5, with D possibly being TRBD1 (5 bases). Trimming shortened V by 0 bases and J by 1 base, and 14 bases separated the two germline ends. Germline V gives CDR1 SGHDT, CDR2 YYEEEE. The CDR3 is 17 residues long. CDR3 in amino acids: CASSLGGGTESNQPQHF. DNA for the CDR3: TGTGCCAGCAGCTTGGGCGGGGGGACGGAGAGCAATCAGCCCCAGCATTTT.

The chain uses TRBV9 and TRBJ2-7; TRBD2 matches 8 bases. Germline trimming cut 0 bases from V and 2 bases from J; bases unmatched to any gene: 4. The CDR3 loop spans 15 amino acids. From germline, CDR1 is SGDLS and CDR2 YYNGEE. CDR3 nucleotides: TGTGCCAGCAGCGTAGATTTAGCGGGACCCTACGAGCAGTACTTC. Its translation is CASSVDLAGPYEQYF.

This clone was seen just once. This chain connects TRBV7-6 to TRBJ1-3, with 10 nucleotides matching TRBD1. CDR3 length equals 15 residues. J was trimmed by 3 bases and V by 1 base; bases with no gene match: 0. The germline V gene has CDR1 SGHVS and CDR2 FNYEAQ. CDR3 loop: CASSLGTGGGNTIYF. DNA for the CDR3: TGTGCCAGCAGCTTAGGGACAGGGGGTGGAAACACCATATATTTT. Drawing the rest from reference TRBV7-6 and TRBJ1-3, the complete variable domain is GAGVSQSPRYKVTKRGQDVALRCDPISGHVSLYWYRQALGQGPEFLTYFNYEAQQDKSGLPNDRFSAERPEGSISTLTIQRTEQRDSAMYRCASSLGTGGGNTIYFGEGSWLTVV.

This clone occurred once. The rearrangement uses TRBV5-1 and TRBJ2-5; TRBD2 matches at 9 bases. This CDR3 spans 15 amino acids. Per the germline V gene, CDR1 is SGHRS and CDR2 is YFSETQ. V lost 5 bases to trimming and J lost 5 bases; unmatched junction nucleotides: 10. Here the CDR3 DNA reads TGCGCCAGCAGACAGGGTTCAAGCGGGAGGGAGACCCAGTACTTC. It is translated as CASRQGSSGRETQYF.

The chain uses TRBV30 and TRBJ1-2; D gene ambiguous. With 4 bases removed from V and 4 bases from J, the gap between germline ends came to 16 bases. The CDR3 length is 14 residues. Germline V gene lookup returns CDR1 GTSNPN and CDR2 SVGIG (reference sequence). DNA of the CDR3: TGTGCCTGGATTATTCCTGGACCTGTCTATGGCTACACCTTC. Translated, it gives CAWIIPGPVYGYTF. Supplemented by reference TRBV30 and TRBJ1-2, the full variable domain reads SQTIHQWPATLVQPVGSPLSLECTVEGTSNPNLYWYRQAAGRGLQLLFYSVGIGQISSEVPQNLSASRPQDRQFILSSKKLLLSDSGFYLCAWIIPGPVYGYTFGSGTRLTVV.

The CDR3 sequence is CASSLLGQGAGEQFF. In DNA, the CDR3 is TGCGCCAGCAGCTTGTTGGGACAGGGGGCAGGTGAGCAGTTCTTC. V gene TRBV5-1 combines with J gene TRBJ2-1; TRBD1 matches at 12 bases. The CDR3 consists of 15 residues. Germline V gene data show CDR1 as SGHRS and CDR2 as YFSETQ. J was trimmed by 9 bases and V by 1 base; bases with no gene match: 5.

The rearrangement joins TRBV6-5 to TRBJ2-7; the match to TRBD1 covers 9 bases. The V and J ends lost 5 bases and 5 bases, in that order; junction bases with no gene match: 7. CDR1 is MNHEY and CDR2 is SVGAGI in the germline V gene. The CDR3 contains 14 residues. The CDR3 loop reads CASSLWDRVDEQYF. CDR3 nucleotide sequence: TGTGCCAGCAGTCTATGGGACAGGGTGGACGAGCAGTACTTC.

J is TRBJ1-1 and V is TRBV7-6, with 7 bases aligning to TRBD1. The ends lost 3 bases at V and 1 base at J; junction bases unmatched: 2. The CDR3 extends over 14 amino acids. CDR1 and CDR2 from the germline V gene are SGHVS and FNYEAQ. CDR3 DNA sequence: TGTGCCAGCAGCTTCGGGACAGCGAACACTGAAGCTTTCTTT. Translation: CASSFGTANTEAFF.

The chain links TRBV9 to TRBJ2-3; no reliable D call. Germline CDR1 reads SGDLS; CDR2 reads YYNGEE. This CDR3 is 14 amino acids long. V was cut by 0 bases and J by 7 bases, with 12 bases left in between. The CDR3 region is CASSVEPQWNTQYF. In nucleotides, the CDR3 is TGTGCCAGCAGCGTAGAACCTCAGTGGAATACGCAGTATTTT.

This chain links TRBV7-8 with TRBJ2-7; 11 bases fit TRBD2. V dropped 3 bases and J dropped 6; count of bases not matched to a gene: 7. This CDR3 is built from 15 residues. Germline CDR1 reads SGHVS; CDR2 reads FQNEAQ. Here the CDR3 reads CASSLLLAGVGEQYF. In nucleotides, the CDR3 is TGTGCCAGCAGCTTGCTACTAGCGGGAGTGGGCGAGCAGTACTTC.